These 21 T cell receptor beta chains came from one sample sequenced in a study of blood T cell repertoires in COVID-19. This table comes from immunoSEQ multiplex PCR, and its TCRdb copy is limited to in-frame clones, with some not included. This sample carries just under 350,000 clones, around 86% of them seen once, and the ten largest clones take 6% to 7%. Sequenced input: peripheral blood. The receptors come from a woman in her forties or fifties with COVID-19, enrolled during active disease.

The chain joins TRBV5-1 to TRBJ2-1, with 8 bases fitting TRBD2. CDR3 length: 15 amino acids. V trimming: 1 base; J trimming: 4 bases; junction bases outside the gene matches: 4. The germline CDR1 and CDR2 sequences are SGHRS and YFSETQ. The CDR3 bases are TGCGCCAGCAGCTTGCGGGAGGGGATATACAATGAGCAGTTCTTC. Protein product: CASSLREGIYNEQFF. The complete variable domain, with remaining parts taken from reference TRBV5-1 and TRBJ2-1, reads KAGVTQTPRYLIKTRGQQVTLSCSPISGHRSVSWYQQTPGQGLQFLFEYFSETQRNKGNFPGRFSGRQFSNSRSEMNVSTLELGDSALYLCASSLREGIYNEQFFGPGTRLTVL.

About this clone: The germline gene is not matched at one end of the junction; a read error may be the cause. The chain uses TRBV24-1 and TRBJ1-2, with TRBD1 matching over 9 bases. Germline V gene lookup returns CDR1 KGHDR and CDR2 SFDVKD. This CDR3 is built from 13 residues. CDR3 nucleotide sequence: TGTGCCACCAGTGAACCCGGGACAGGGTCTTGCTCCTTC. This translates into CATSEPGTGSCSF.

V and J are TRBV21-1 and TRBJ1-2; the table's D call, TRBD1, has no DNA check behind it. TRBV21-1 is listed as a pseudogene. This CDR3 is built from 16 residues. CDR3 residues: CASSKAAAGYLGGYTF. DNA for the CDR3: TGTGCCAGCAGCAAAGCGGCGGCAGGGTATTTGGGTGGCTACACCTTC.

V is TRBV7-2 and J is TRBJ1-1, with a weak D call TRBD1 (5 bases). The V end was cut by 2 bases, the J end by 1 base, with 8 bases between. CDR3 length: 14 residues. Germline values: CDR1 SGHTA, CDR2 FQGNSA. The CDR3 region is CASSLQGSNTEAFF. In nucleotides, the CDR3 is TGTGCCAGCAGCTTACAGGGTTCGAACACTGAAGCTTTCTTT.

J is TRBJ2-1 and V is TRBV6-4, with a tentative D call TRBD2 (6 bases). This CDR3 region has 14 residues. The V gene's germline CDR1 is MRHNA and CDR2 SNTAGT. V was shortened by 0 bases and J by 15 bases, with 18 bases between the two germline ends. As DNA, the CDR3 is TGTGCCAGCAGTGACTCGGCTAGCGTCACAGGCCCGTTCTTC. Amino acids: CASSDSASVTGPFF.

The chain joins TRBV3-1 (or the pseudogene TRBV3-2) to TRBJ2-4, with 8 bases matching TRBD1. The CDR3 is 16 residues long. CDR1 LGHDT and CDR2 YNNKEL come from the germline V gene (reference sequence). V lost 1 base, J lost 5 bases, and 7 bases stayed unmatched. The CDR3 is CASSQATRGPENIQYF. CDR3 bases: TGTGCCAGCAGCCAAGCGACCAGGGGGCCAGAAAACATTCAGTACTTC.

This CDR3 is CASRIAGQETQYF. In nucleotides, the CDR3 is TGCGCCAGCAGGATAGCGGGCCAAGAGACCCAGTACTTC. The V and J genes are TRBV5-1 and TRBJ2-5; 7 positions agree with TRBD2. The length of the CDR3 is 13 residues. The germline V gene encodes CDR1 SGHRS and CDR2 YFSETQ. Trimming removed 5 bases from V and 1 base from J; junction bases left unmatched: 2.

The J gene is TRBJ2-1, the V gene TRBV30, with a possible D match to TRBD1 (5 bases). The CDR3 sequence is 12 residues long. Trimming stripped 6 bases from V and 0 bases from J, with 6 bases between. Germline lookup yields CDR1 GTSNPN and CDR2 SVGIG (reference sequence). CDR3 in DNA: TGTGCCTGTGACAGCTCCTACAATGAGCAGTTCTTC. It is translated as CACDSSYNEQFF.

The chain employs TRBV12-3 or TRBV12-4 and TRBJ1-1; tentative D call: TRBD1 (6 bases). The ends were cut back, 5 bases at V and 0 bases at J, with 7 bases in the middle. The CDR3 length is 13 residues. The CDR3 reads CASSDRLNTEAFF. Here the CDR3 DNA reads TGTGCCAGCAGTGACAGGCTGAACACTGAAGCTTTCTTT.

With respect to this clone: A clone one base away is much larger, so this may be a read error. The gene calls are TRBV7-3 and TRBJ1-1; D not certain. Germline CDR1 is SGHTA and CDR2 is FQGTGA. CDR3 length: 13 amino acids. V was pared by 2 bases and J by 1 base, with 5 bases between. CDR3 protein: CASSLQENTEAFF. The CDR3 nucleotides read TGTGCCAGCAGCTTACAGGAGAACACTGAAGCTTTCTTT.

Comment on this clone: This specimen includes other DNA sequences encoding the same CDR3. The CDR3 nucleotides read TGCGCCAGCAGCTTGGGTGGCCAGGGCTACGAGCAGTACTTC. As protein: CASSLGGQGYEQYF. The chain uses TRBV5-1 and TRBJ2-7; D might be TRBD1 (5 bases). Per germline, CDR1 SGHRS and CDR2 YFSETQ. The CDR3 runs to 14 residues. V gave up 0 bases and J gave up 3 bases, with 10 bases separating them.

This chain connects TRBV3-1 (or the pseudogene TRBV3-2) to TRBJ1-2, with TRBD1 identical over 7 bases. This CDR3 contains 14 residues. Germline V CDR1 and CDR2: LGHDT, YNNKEL (reference sequence). The ends lost 3 bases at V and 4 bases at J; junction bases unmatched: 5. CDR3 sequence: CASSHRGTGYGYTF. The CDR3 DNA reads as TGTGCCAGCAGCCACAGGGGGACCGGCTATGGCTACACCTTC.

As to this clone: Because the CDR3's place on the DNA is in doubt, the DNA is left out and the CDR3 is given as listed by TCRdb. The chain couples TRBV7-9 to TRBJ1-1; the table calls TRBD1, which could not be checked here. Termini included, the CDR3 measures 12 amino acids. Per germline, CDR1 SEHNR and CDR2 FQNEAQ (reference sequence). The chain's CDR3 is CASSFGQGSGFF.

This rearrangement joins TRBV28 to TRBJ1-5, with D tentatively TRBD1 (5 bases). Per germline, CDR1 MDHEN and CDR2 SYDVKM. V lost 3 bases, J lost 6 bases, and 15 bases lay in between. There are 15 residues in the CDR3. This CDR3 reads CASSFGQGYRQPQHF. The CDR3 coding sequence is TGTGCCAGCAGTTTCGGGCAGGGCTACCGTCAGCCCCAGCATTTT.

The V and J genes are TRBV19 and TRBJ1-2, with no clear D. Germline CDR1 and CDR2: LNHDA and SQIVND (reference sequence). V lost 3 bases, J lost 4 bases, and 9 bases lay in between. This CDR3 is built from 13 residues. CDR3 sequence: CASSIETSYGYTF. The CDR3 nucleotides are TGTGCCAGTAGTATCGAGACATCCTATGGCTACACCTTC.

The chain has TRBV6-6 and TRBJ2-3, with D possibly being TRBD2 (5 bases). The CDR3 extends over 12 amino acids. V was pared by 6 bases and J by 4 bases, with 8 bases between. Germline V gene sequence: CDR1 MNHNY, CDR2 SVGAGI (reference sequence). Here the CDR3 reads CASSRLPDTQYF. CDR3 sequence (DNA): TGTGCCAGCAGCCGACTACCAGATACGCAGTATTTT.

This clone has just a few counts. The chain couples TRBV28 to TRBJ1-2; D is undetermined. CDR3 length: 12 amino acids. Trimming shortened V by 10 bases and J by 4 bases, and 13 bases separated the two germline ends. The germline V gene has CDR1 MDHEN and CDR2 SYDVKM. CDR3 in DNA: TGTGCCATAAAACAGATACGCTATGGCTACACCTTC. This translates into CAIKQIRYGYTF.

This chain connects TRBV27 to TRBJ2-2; the match to TRBD1 covers 11 bases. The CDR3 runs 16 residues. The V gene's germline CDR1 is MNHEY and CDR2 SMNVEV (reference sequence). The junction had 9 bases not matched to a gene; V was cut back by 5 bases and J by 7 bases. CDR3 bases: TGTGCCAGCAGTCAAACCGGGACAGGGGGAAACGGGGAGCTGTTTTTT. This gives the protein CASSQTGTGGNGELFF.

The V call is TRBV5-3, the J call TRBJ2-1, with 14 bases that match TRBD2. TRBV5-3 is marked as an open reading frame, function uncertain. Trimming at V came to 4 bases and at J to 9 bases, leaving 6 bases not matched to a gene. The CDR3 contains 15 residues. The CDR3 loop is CARSDGTSGSGEQFF. In DNA, the CDR3 is TGTGCCAGAAGCGACGGGACTAGCGGGAGCGGTGAGCAGTTCTTC.

The chain uses TRBV5-1 and TRBJ2-1, with unresolved D. V was pared by 0 bases and J by 5 bases, with 6 bases between. The CDR3 contains 13 residues. The germline gives CDR1 SGHRS, CDR2 YFSETQ. CDR3 amino acids: CASSLGLNNEQFF. For the CDR3, the DNA is TGCGCCAGCAGCTTGGGTCTTAACAATGAGCAGTTCTTC.

V and J are TRBV5-4 and TRBJ1-1; D unresolved. Trimming took 4 bases from V and 1 from J, leaving 17 bases between them. This CDR3 spans 16 amino acids. Germline CDR1 is SGHNT and CDR2 is YYREEE (reference sequence). The CDR3 reads CASSPVYRTKNTEAFF. As DNA, the CDR3 is TGTGCCAGCAGCCCCGTGTACCGGACTAAGAACACTGAAGCTTTCTTT.